This TCR beta chain was identified in a study of PD-1 blockade in classical Hodgkin lymphoma. At the level of the study: Intravenous nivolumab at 3 mg/kg was given to patients every 2 weeks.

Generated by immunoSEQ multiplex PCR, the TCRdb table keeps only in-frame clones and is missing some. The sample carries 25,000 to 35,000 clones, 70% to 90% recorded once. Time point noted: cycle 4 day 1 (C4D1), after less than 7 weeks of nivolumab. Each patient's relapse followed autologous stem cell transplantation, and brentuximab vedotin exposure varied. Purification of CD4+ T cells from thawed PBMCs was achieved by magnetic negative selection. In the case of this clone: Its antigen is not identified.

Overall study results and limits: Baseline TCR diversity was reportedly lower in newly diagnosed patients than in healthy donors. It was reported as lower still in relapsed/refractory patients. Complete responders entered with baseline diversity on par with newly diagnosed patients, the results showed.

Trimming removed 5 bases at V and 4 bases at J, with 18 bases between. Germline V CDR1 and CDR2: WNHNN, SYGVQD (reference sequence). CDR3 length equals 16 residues. The source is a human donor with classical Hodgkin lymphoma. The specimen comprised CD4+ T cells from blood, sampled before the fourth cycle of nivolumab. The J gene is TRBJ2-1, the V gene TRBV10-1; D is perhaps TRBD2 (8 bases). CDR3 sequence: CASSPAGGQIYNEQFF. CDR3 in DNA: TGCGCCAGCAGTCCCGCGGGGGGACAGATATACAATGAGCAGTTCTTC.